One sample yielded the 29 T cell receptor beta chains listed below, sequenced in a study of T cells in Graves' hyperthyroidism and ophthalmopathy. The investigators amplified TCR beta CDR3 regions from RNA transcripts. A set of HTBI primers served as the primers for a first-round RT-PCR of the TCR CDR3. One entry per CDR3 protein results from TCRdb running MiXCR on the multiplex PCR reads. The profile covers over 300,000 distinct CDR3 sequences, with over 11% appearing a single time and 11% taken by the ten largest. Material for sequencing was blood. These receptors all stem from a woman aged 55-69 years with Graves' hyperthyroidism.

Regarding this clonotype: This CDR3 is missing its conserved last phenylalanine or tryptophan, likely due to a read error. V usage is TRBV6-1 and J usage is TRBJ2-1; 9 bases match TRBD2. The CDR3 has 16 amino acids. Germline CDR1 is MNHNS and CDR2 is SASEGT. Trimming cost V 7 bases and J 2 bases; bases outside gene matches: 9. CDR3 DNA sequence: TGTGCCAGCACCCAGGGCGGCGGGAGGGCCTACAATGAGCAGTTCCTC. Amino acids: CASTQGGGRAYNEQFL.

This clonotype was seen only a few times. The J gene is TRBJ2-7, the V gene TRBV5-4, with D tentatively TRBD1 (5 bases). V was trimmed by 1 base and J by 3 bases, leaving 8 bases between them. Germline V gene data show CDR1 as SGHNT and CDR2 as YYREEE (reference sequence). The CDR3 loop spans 13 amino acids. CDR3 sequence (DNA): TGTGCCAGCAGCTTGCCCCAGGGCTACGAGCAGTACTTC. As protein: CASSLPQGYEQYF.

This chain connects TRBV6-1 to TRBJ2-2; D unresolved. The V gene lost 2 bases and the J gene lost 3 bases, with 10 bases spanning the gap. Germline V lookup: CDR1 MNHNS, CDR2 SASEGT. The CDR3 is made up of 15 amino acids. CDR3 bases: TGTGCCAGCAGTGAACCCCACCGATACACCGGGGAGCTGTTTTTT. This codes for CASSEPHRYTGELFF.

This clonotype was detected only a few times. The chain recombines TRBV9 with TRBJ2-7; unclear D gene. CDR3 length: 13 residues. V was clipped by 2 bases and J by 1 base, with 7 bases between them. Germline assignment: CDR1 SGDLS and CDR2 YYNGEE. The CDR3 nucleotides read TGTGCCAGCAGCGTCCACAGTTCCTACGAGCAGTACTTC. Translated: CASSVHSSYEQYF.

This clonotype showed up many times. This sequence joins TRBV3-1 and TRBJ2-1, with a tentative D call TRBD2 (6 bases). V dropped 1 base and J dropped 8 bases, with 9 bases sitting between them. This CDR3 is 13 amino acids long. From germline, CDR1 is LGHDT and CDR2 YNNKEL (reference sequence). The CDR3 DNA is TGTGCCAGCAGCCAAGGACTAGTCCATGAGCAGTTCTTC. The encoded protein is CASSQGLVHEQFF.

This sequence joins TRBV5-1 and TRBJ2-5; D is unresolved. V lost 0 bases and J 1 base, leaving 13 bases between the germline ends. Germline V gives CDR1 SGHRS, CDR2 YFSETQ. CDR3 length equals 16 residues. DNA for the CDR3: TGCGCCAGCAGCTTGGGGCAGGCGCCCCTCCAAGAGACCCAGTACTTC. It specifies CASSLGQAPLQETQYF.

This clonotype was detected only a few times. V is TRBV4-2 and J is TRBJ2-7; TRBD1 is a possible D gene (5 bases). CDR1 and CDR2 from the germline V gene are LGHNA and YNFKEQ. The CDR3 spans 14 residues. The ends were cut back, 0 bases at V and 2 bases at J, with 8 bases in the middle. The chain's CDR3 is CASSQEDSTYEQYF. The CDR3 coding sequence is TGTGCCAGCAGCCAAGAAGACAGCACCTACGAGCAGTACTTC.

This clonotype came up many times. The CDR3 is CASSLAGTVVEKLFF. CDR3 nucleotide sequence: TGTGCCAGCAGCTTAGCGGGGACAGTCGTTGAAAAACTGTTTTTT. The rearrangement uses TRBV7-8 and TRBJ1-4, with 7 bases fitting TRBD1. V was clipped by 0 bases and J by 7 bases; unmatched bases: 5. This CDR3 has 15 residues. CDR1 and CDR2 from the germline V gene are SGHVS and FQNEAQ.

At least ten counts were recorded for this clonotype. The gene calls are TRBV5-8 and TRBJ2-5; 13 bases align to TRBD2. The V and J ends lost 4 bases and 5 bases, in that order; junction bases with no gene match: 8. The CDR3 has 16 amino acids. Germline assignment: CDR1 SGHTS and CDR2 YDEGEE. This CDR3 reads CASSRGTSGTGETQYF. The CDR3 bases are TGTGCCAGCAGCCGAGGGACTAGCGGGACGGGGGAGACCCAGTACTTC. Supplemented by reference TRBV5-8 and TRBJ2-5, the full variable domain reads EAGVTQSPTHLIKTRGQQATLRCSPISGHTSVYWYQQALGLGLQFLLWYDEGEERNRGNFPPRFSGRQFPNYSSELNVNALELEDSALYLCASSRGTSGTGETQYFGPGTRLLVL.

The J gene is TRBJ1-2, the V gene TRBV7-9; D is undetermined. The CDR3 loop spans 13 amino acids. Germline V gene sequence: CDR1 SEHNR, CDR2 FQNEAQ (reference sequence). V shed 5 bases and J shed 6 bases, with 13 bases lying between them. The CDR3 sequence: CASSAAGLHGYTF. The CDR3 DNA sequence: TGTGCCAGCAGCGCCGCCGGGCTACATGGCTACACCTTC.

This clonotype was counted at least ten times. V gene TRBV20-1 combines with J gene TRBJ1-2; TRBD1 aligns across 8 bases. V was clipped by 7 bases and J by 7 bases; unmatched bases: 8. CDR3 size: 12 residues. Looked up from germline, CDR1 is DFQATT and CDR2 is SNEGSKA (reference sequence). The CDR3 region has the DNA TGCAGTGTCCTACAGGGGGGCGGTGGCTACACCTTC. It is translated as CSVLQGGGGYTF.

The sample holds many counts of this clonotype. The chain is built from TRBV28 and TRBJ2-3; D gene unclear. This CDR3 is 12 amino acids long. V lost 7 bases and J 4 bases, leaving 9 bases between the germline ends. Germline V CDR1 and CDR2: MDHEN, SYDVKM. The CDR3 DNA reads as TGTGCCAGCACCCAGACGCCAGATACGCAGTATTTT. Its translation: CASTQTPDTQYF.

This clonotype was seen only a few times. The chain recombines TRBV29-1 with TRBJ1-1, with unresolved D. The germline V gene encodes CDR1 SQVTM and CDR2 ANQGSEA. The CDR3 is 15 amino acids. The V end was cut by 0 bases, the J end by 1 base, with 12 bases between. CDR3 loop: CSVEEGEVRNTEAFF. The CDR3 DNA sequence: TGCAGCGTTGAAGAAGGTGAAGTTCGGAACACTGAAGCTTTCTTT.

This clonotype occurred many times. The rearrangement links TRBV20-1 to TRBJ2-5; D is ambiguous. The CDR3 totals 15 residues. The germline V and J ends were trimmed by 3 bases and 5 bases, with 19 bases remaining between them. Germline loops: CDR1 DFQATT, CDR2 SNEGSKA (reference sequence). This chain's CDR3 is CSARDHQRLGETQYF. The CDR3 region has the DNA TGCAGTGCTAGGGACCACCAACGGCTTGGGGAGACCCAGTACTTC.

This clonotype was found a few times. The V and J genes are TRBV7-9 and TRBJ2-1; 16 nucleotides line up with TRBD2. Germline CDR1 reads SEHNR; CDR2 reads FQNEAQ (reference sequence). V trimming: 5 bases; J trimming: 2 bases; junction bases outside the gene matches: 6. This CDR3 has 18 residues. CDR3 coding DNA: TGTGCCAGCAGCCCGGCCGGGACTAGCGGGAGGGCCTACAATGAGCAGTTCTTC. Protein product: CASSPAGTSGRAYNEQFF.

This clonotype has more than one count but fewer than ten. The chain has TRBV6-2 or TRBV6-3 and TRBJ2-3; D ambiguous. V was cut by 6 bases and J by 2 bases, with 9 bases left in between. Germline V gene lookup returns CDR1 MNHEY and CDR2 SVGEGT. This CDR3 has 13 residues. The DNA for the CDR3 is TGTGCCAGCAGCCCCGACCTCACAGATACGCAGTATTTT. Translation gives CASSPDLTDTQYF.

This clonotype was seen ten or more times. This chain uses TRBV30 with TRBJ2-3; D gene uncertain. The V end was cut by 7 bases, the J end by 1 base, with 12 bases between. CDR3 length: 13 residues. Looked up from germline, CDR1 is GTSNPN and CDR2 is SVGIG (reference sequence). The CDR3 DNA reads as TGTGCCTCCGACACCTACCGCACAGATACGCAGTATTTT. Encoded protein: CASDTYRTDTQYF.

This clonotype was detected ten times or more. The V gene is TRBV12-3 or TRBV12-4, the J gene TRBJ2-5; tentatively, D is TRBD2 (6 bases). Trimming shortened V by 6 bases and J by 1 base, and 21 bases separated the two germline ends. This CDR3 has 17 amino acids. In nucleotides, the CDR3 is TGTGCCAGCAGCCCCGGGGCTAGCGCCGTTCCCCAAGAGACCCAGTACTTC. Translating it yields CASSPGASAVPQETQYF.

This clonotype was detected many times. The chain is built from TRBV6-1 and TRBJ2-1, with D perhaps matching TRBD2 (5 bases). This CDR3 has 14 residues. V gave up 5 bases and J gave up 2 bases, with 10 bases separating them. From germline, CDR1 is MNHNS and CDR2 SASEGT. The CDR3 here is CASSKIGAYNEQFF. The CDR3 coding sequence is TGTGCCAGCAGTAAAATCGGGGCCTACAATGAGCAGTTCTTC.

This clonotype was seen repeatedly, ten times or more. The chain recombines TRBV5-1 with TRBJ2-1; the D gene is possibly TRBD1 (7 bases). Germline assignment: CDR1 SGHRS and CDR2 YFSETQ. CDR3 size: 13 residues. The V end was cut by 3 bases, the J end by 6 bases, with 10 bases between. This CDR3 is CASSSQGGNEQFF. CDR3 in DNA: TGCGCCAGCAGCTCGCAGGGGGGCAATGAGCAGTTCTTC.

The table lists this clonotype with many counts. This chain links TRBV10-3 with TRBJ2-5; 11 bases align to TRBD2. V gave up 6 bases and J gave up 3 bases; unmatched junction bases: 9. The germline V gene has CDR1 ENHRY and CDR2 SYGVKD. The CDR3 covers 16 residues. CDR3 in amino acids: CAISASVGLAEETQYF. The CDR3 DNA is TGTGCCATCAGCGCCTCGGTGGGACTAGCGGAAGAGACCCAGTACTTC.

This clonotype was found many times. The J gene is TRBJ1-1, the V gene TRBV5-1; no firm D call. The CDR3 length is 13 residues. Trimming stripped 4 bases from V and 4 bases from J, with 11 bases between. From germline, CDR1 is SGHRS and CDR2 YFSETQ. The CDR3, as DNA: TGCGCCAGCAGCCCCCGGGGAGCCACTGAAGCTTTCTTT. It codes for CASSPRGATEAFF.

In its sample, this clonotype was seen many times. This sequence joins TRBV2 and TRBJ1-6; 8 bases are a match to TRBD1. The CDR3 has 15 residues. Germline V gene lookup returns CDR1 SNHLY and CDR2 FYNNEI. Unmatched junction bases numbered 7, after V lost 5 bases and J lost 7 bases. CDR3 coding DNA: TGTGCCAGCAGTTCGCGGACAGGGTCCAATTCACCCCTCCACTTT. Its protein is CASSSRTGSNSPLHF.

This clonotype has ten or more counts. The J gene is TRBJ1-2, the V gene TRBV3-1, with 8 positions matching TRBD1. V was pared by 2 bases and J by 13 bases, with 9 bases of the junction left unmatched. CDR1 is LGHDT, CDR2 YNNKEL, per germline (reference sequence). The CDR3 contains 13 residues. In DNA, the CDR3 is TGTGCCAGCAGCCAATCCGACAGGGGAAGCTGCACCTTC. Its protein product is CASSQSDRGSCTF.

The chain combines TRBV19 with TRBJ1-2; 10 positions match TRBD1. CDR1 and CDR2 from the germline V gene are LNHDA and SQIVND (reference sequence). CDR3 length: 17 amino acids. V shed 5 bases and J 1 base; nucleotides not matched to a gene: 10. CDR3 in amino acids: CASSGRTGGYLNYGYTF. CDR3 bases: TGTGCCAGTAGTGGCCGGACAGGGGGATATCTTAACTATGGCTACACCTTC.

This clonotype was counted a few times. With a much larger clone just one base away, this may be a read error. V is TRBV7-3 and J is TRBJ2-1; D gene uncertain. Germline V lookup: CDR1 SGHTA, CDR2 FQGTGA. The CDR3 contains 13 residues. Written as DNA, the CDR3 is TGTGCCAGCAGCTCCGGACCCTACAATGGGCAGTTCTTC. It encodes CASSSGPYNGQFF. Looking up the rest from reference TRBV7-3 and TRBJ2-1 gives the full variable domain: GAGVSQTPSNKVTEKGKYVELRCDPISGHTALYWYRQSLGQGPEFLIYFQGTGAADDSGLPNDRFFAVRPEGSVSTLKIQRTERGDSAVYLCASSSGPYNGQFFGPGTRLTVL.

This clonotype has a count of ten or more. The chain links TRBV7-9 to TRBJ2-3, with 7 bases aligning to TRBD2. The ends lost 0 bases at V and 4 bases at J; junction bases unmatched: 7. From germline, CDR1 is SEHNR and CDR2 FQNEAQ (reference sequence). This CDR3 has 16 residues. The CDR3 loop is CASSLAHIAGADTQYF. The CDR3 nucleotides are TGTGCCAGCAGCTTAGCCCACATCGCGGGAGCAGATACGCAGTATTTT.

The chain carries TRBV20-1 and TRBJ2-3; TRBD2 matches at 10 bases. Germline CDR1 is DFQATT and CDR2 is SNEGSKA (reference sequence). V shed 3 bases, J shed 7 bases, and the junction held 16 bases outside the gene matches. CDR3 length: 17 residues. Written as DNA, the CDR3 is TGCAGTGCTAGGGTTCTGGGAGCGGGAGGGACCCTGAATACGCAGTATTTT. Amino acids: CSARVLGAGGTLNTQYF.

This clonotype was counted ten times or more. DNA of the CDR3: TGCGCCAGCAGCTCCTCCATGGGGGGGGGACAAGCTTTCTTT. Translated, it gives CASSSSMGGGQAFF. The V call is TRBV5-1, the J call TRBJ1-1, with D possibly being TRBD1 (5 bases). Looked up from germline, CDR1 is SGHRS and CDR2 is YFSETQ. V lost 3 bases, J lost 9 bases, and 18 bases lay in between. This CDR3 is built from 14 residues.